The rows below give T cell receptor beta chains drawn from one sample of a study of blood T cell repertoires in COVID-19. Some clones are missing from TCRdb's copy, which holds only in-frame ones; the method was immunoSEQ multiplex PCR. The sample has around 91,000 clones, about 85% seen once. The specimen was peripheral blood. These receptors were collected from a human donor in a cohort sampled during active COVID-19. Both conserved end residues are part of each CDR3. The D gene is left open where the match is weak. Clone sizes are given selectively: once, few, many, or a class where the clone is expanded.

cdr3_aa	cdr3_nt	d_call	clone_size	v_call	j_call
CASTTSQGTLDEQYF	TGTGCCAGCACCACCTCACAGGGGACACTAGACGAGCAGTACTTC	TRBD1	NA	TRBV6-5	TRBJ2-7
CASSVTGALGTEAFF	TGTGCCAGCAGCGTGACAGGGGCGCTGGGGACTGAAGCTTTCTTT	TRBD1	NA	TRBV5-6	TRBJ1-1
CASSRKGAGNQPQHF	TGTGCCAGCAGCCGGAAGGGGGCTGGGAATCAGCCCCAGCATTTT	TRBD1	NA	TRBV6-5	TRBJ1-5
CASSPPRLRPEHSMDGYTF	TGTGCCAGCAGCCCCCCCCGACTGAGGCCAGAACACTCTATGGATGGCTACACCTTC	NA	NA	TRBV7-3	TRBJ1-2
CSVSLLNPKNEQFF	TGCAGCGTTTCTTTACTCAATCCGAAGAATGAGCAGTTCTTC	NA	NA	TRBV29-1	TRBJ2-1
CASSRGLAIDEQFF	TGTGCCAGTAGTCGGGGACTAGCTATCGATGAGCAGTTCTTC	TRBD2	few	TRBV19	TRBJ2-1
CASSLNRRDGHRNQPQHF	TGTGCCAGCAGCTTAAATCGGCGGGACGGCCATCGCAATCAGCCCCAGCATTTT	NA	NA	TRBV7-8	TRBJ1-5
CATSDLIGGEQYF	TGTGCCACCAGTGATTTGATCGGGGGTGAGCAGTACTTC	NA	NA	TRBV24-1	TRBJ2-7
CASSKKARDSYNEQFF	TGTGCCAGCAGCAAAAAGGCCAGGGACTCCTACAATGAGCAGTTCTTC	NA	NA	TRBV16	TRBJ2-1
CSVGQRGPQETQYF	TGCAGCGTTGGGCAGAGGGGGCCCCAAGAGACCCAGTACTTC	TRBD1	once	TRBV29-1	TRBJ2-5
CSVGGGGSGANVLTF	TGCAGCGTCGGGGGTGGCGGCTCTGGGGCCAACGTCCTGACTTTC	NA	NA	TRBV29-1	TRBJ2-6
CASSLDRRGNTEAFF	TGTGCCAGCAGCTTAGACAGGCGGGGGAACACTGAAGCTTTCTTT	NA	once	TRBV7-2	TRBJ1-1
CASSSGALDEQYF	TGTGCCAGCAGTTCAGGGGCCCTCGACGAGCAGTACTTC	NA	NA	TRBV6-2/TRBV6-3	TRBJ2-7
CASSLTGGKGTPLHF	TGTGCCAGCAGCTTAACTGGAGGGAAGGGGACACCCCTCCACTTT	NA	few	TRBV7-2	TRBJ1-6
CASVLFGTGVGEQYF	TGTGCCAGCGTTTTGTTTGGGACAGGGGTGGGGGAGCAGTACTTC	TRBD1	NA	TRBV27	TRBJ2-7
CASSLGRGQETQYF	TGTGCCAGCAGCTTAGGGAGGGGGCAAGAGACCCAGTACTTC	NA	NA	TRBV13	TRBJ2-5
CASQPGGAGANVLTF	TGTGCCAGTCAACCCGGGGGGGCTGGGGCCAACGTCCTGACTTTC	TRBD2	NA	TRBV9	TRBJ2-6
CASSFDRYEQYF	TGCGCCAGCAGCTTCGACAGGTACGAGCAGTACTTC	NA	NA	TRBV5-1	TRBJ2-7
CATSDARGQGAHEQFF	TGTGCCACCAGTGATGCAAGAGGACAGGGGGCGCATGAGCAGTTCTTC	TRBD1	NA	TRBV24-1	TRBJ2-1
CASSPLAGPLTDTQYF	TGTGCCAGCAGCCCTCTAGCGGGACCGCTCACAGATACGCAGTATTTT	TRBD2	NA	TRBV7-9	TRBJ2-3
CASSTLGQGKRRRHF	TGTGCCAGCAGCACCCTGGGACAGGGTAAACGTCGGAGGCATTTT	TRBD1	NA	TRBV6-2/TRBV6-3	TRBJ1-5
CASSQASLVGRSPLHF	TGTGCCAGCAGCCAAGCATCTTTGGTGGGGCGTTCACCCCTCCACTTT	NA	once	TRBV3-1/TRBV3-2	TRBJ1-6
CAWSDLDFLVHEQYF	TGTGCCTGGAGCGACCTGGACTTTTTGGTCCACGAGCAGTACTTC	NA	once	TRBV30	TRBJ2-7
CASSRRGTVLNPSYNEQFF	TGTGCCAGCAGCCGCCGCGGGACGGTCTTAAACCCCTCCTACAATGAGCAGTTCTTC	NA	NA	TRBV5-8	TRBJ2-1
CASSSLTGYGYTF	TGTGCCAGCAGCTCCTTAACGGGGTATGGCTACACCTTC	NA	NA	TRBV7-6	TRBJ1-2
CASSLVGRGDTQYF	TGTGCCAGCAGCTTAGTCGGAAGGGGGGATACGCAGTATTTT	NA	NA	TRBV11-3	TRBJ2-3
CASSVWTGNNSPLHF	TGTGCCAGCAGCGTATGGACAGGAAATAATTCACCCCTCCACTTT	TRBD1	NA	TRBV9	TRBJ1-6
CASSLQGQSPLHF	TGTGCCAGCAGTTTACAGGGACAATCACCCCTCCACTTT	NA	once	TRBV12-3/TRBV12-4	TRBJ1-6
CASSLAGDNQPQHF	TGTGCCAGCAGCTTAGCCGGGGACAATCAGCCCCAGCATTTT	NA	NA	TRBV7-9	TRBJ1-5
CATGKGTGAGANVLTF	TGTGCCACCGGTAAAGGAACAGGGGCTGGGGCCAACGTCCTGACTTTC	TRBD1	many	TRBV15	TRBJ2-6